What follows are 30 T cell receptor beta chains derived from one specimen sequenced in a study of T cells in Graves' hyperthyroidism and ophthalmopathy. What was amplified from RNA transcripts were TCR beta CDR3 regions. Using the HTBI primer set, a first-round RT-PCR was run on the TCR CDR3. Each CDR3 protein gets one entry after TCRdb re-called the multiplex PCR reads with MiXCR. The repertoire holds around 300,000 distinct CDR3 sequences, with roughly a fifth as singletons. Sequencing was carried out using blood. All receptors derive from a man aged 50 to 59 with Graves' ophthalmopathy.

This clonotype occurred many times. The chain joins TRBV2 to TRBJ2-3, with 10 positions matching TRBD2. The CDR3 has 15 amino acids. V was pared by 3 bases and J by 4 bases, with 4 bases of the junction left unmatched. Germline assignment: CDR1 SNHLY and CDR2 FYNNEI. The DNA of the CDR3 is TGTGCCAGCAGTGATTCAGCGGGAGGGCCAGATACGCAGTATTTT. Its protein product is CASSDSAGGPDTQYF.

This clonotype showed up many times. The chain joins TRBV20-1 to TRBJ2-5; the match to TRBD2 covers 11 bases. Germline loops: CDR1 DFQATT, CDR2 SNEGSKA (reference sequence). Trimming at V came to 6 bases and at J to 0 bases, leaving 9 bases not matched to a gene. This CDR3 is built from 16 residues. As DNA, the CDR3 is TGCAGTGCGGAAGGGGGGACTAGCGGACACCAAGAGACCCAGTACTTC. Translated: CSAEGGTSGHQETQYF.

This rearrangement joins TRBV7-2 to TRBJ2-1; tentative D call: TRBD1 (6 bases). Per the germline V gene, CDR1 is SGHTA and CDR2 is FQGNSA. V dropped 6 bases and J dropped 9 bases, with 18 bases sitting between them. CDR3 length equals 14 residues. In DNA, the CDR3 is TGTGCCAGCAGTTTGGGGGCTTCAATCAGTGAGCAGTTCTTC. Amino acids: CASSLGASISEQFF. The full variable domain, in which reference TRBV7-2 and TRBJ2-1 provide the parts outside the CDR3, is GAGVSQSPSNKVTEKGKDVELRCDPISGHTALYWYRQSLGQGLEFLIYFQGNSAPDKSGLPSDRFSAERTGGSVSTLTIQRTQQEDSAVYLCASSLGASISEQFFGPGTRLTVL.

Points on this clonotype: One base away lies a much larger clone, so this may be a sequencing read error. V and J are TRBV10-2 and TRBJ1-5; D remains ambiguous. This CDR3 region has 12 residues. Germline CDR1 WSHSY, CDR2 SAAADI. V was cut by 5 bases and J by 10 bases, with 12 bases left in between. CDR3 region: CASSNSMHPQHF. DNA of the CDR3: TGCGCCAGCAGTAACAGTATGCACCCCCAGCATTTT.

As for this clonotype: This clone may be a read error of a much larger clone one base away. The J gene is TRBJ1-3, the V gene TRBV30; no firm D call. Trimming cost V 2 bases and J 5 bases, with 13 bases left between them. CDR3 length equals 14 residues. Germline CDR1 reads GTSNPN; CDR2 reads SVGIG (reference sequence). The CDR3 coding sequence is TGTGCCTGGAGTATGGGAGAAATCAGAAACACCATATATTTT. Its protein product is CAWSMGEIRNTIYF.

The rearrangement uses TRBV20-1 and TRBJ2-7; D remains unclear. The CDR3 runs 13 residues. Germline V gene lookup returns CDR1 DFQATT and CDR2 SNEGSKA (reference sequence). The V gene lost 5 bases and the J gene lost 0 bases, with 11 bases spanning the gap. The CDR3 protein is CSAAREDSYEQYF. For the CDR3, the DNA is TGCAGTGCTGCACGCGAAGACTCCTACGAGCAGTACTTC.

This clonotype was detected ten times or more. CDR3 nucleotide sequence: TGTGCCAGCAGCTTAATGGACCGAAGGGTAGATGAGCAGTTCTTC. Translation: CASSLMDRRVDEQFF. The J gene is TRBJ2-1, the V gene TRBV11-1; D uncertain. V was clipped by 2 bases and J by 8 bases, with 16 bases between them. Per the germline V gene, CDR1 is SGHAT and CDR2 is FQDESV (reference sequence). This CDR3 has 15 amino acids.

V and J are TRBV6-1 and TRBJ2-5; D may match TRBD1 or TRBD2 (5 bases each). The CDR3 is 17 amino acids. CDR1 and CDR2 (germline): MNHNS, SASEGT. V shed 1 base and J shed 4 bases, with 19 bases lying between them. CDR3 sequence (DNA): TGTGCCAGCAGTGAAGACCCCTCGGGGCATGGTGCAGAGACCCAGTACTTC. As protein: CASSEDPSGHGAETQYF.

This clonotype came up a few times. The V gene is TRBV5-4, the J gene TRBJ2-7; TRBD2 agrees at 10 bases. The CDR3 extends over 15 amino acids. Germline-derived CDR1 and CDR2 are SGHNT and YYREEE (reference sequence). V shed 4 bases, J shed 4 bases, and the junction held 8 bases outside the gene matches. CDR3 in DNA: TGTGCCAGCAGCCCGATAGCGGGAGGATCTTACGAGCAGTACTTC. Residues: CASSPIAGGSYEQYF.

This clonotype was observed a few times. This chain links TRBV20-1 with TRBJ1-4; the D is unclear. The CDR3 length is 14 residues. CDR1 and CDR2 from the germline V gene are DFQATT and SNEGSKA (reference sequence). Trimming removed 4 bases at V and 6 bases at J, with 15 bases between. The CDR3 nucleotides are TGCAGTGCTACCTCCGTACCTCTAGATGAAAAACTGTTTTTT. Translation gives CSATSVPLDEKLFF.

In this sample, this clonotype turned up a few times. CDR3 residues: CASSGEAGGDTGELFF. CDR3 coding DNA: TGTGCCAGCAGCGGAGAGGCGGGAGGCGACACCGGGGAGCTGTTTTTT. The V gene is TRBV9, the J gene TRBJ2-2, with TRBD2 matching over 8 bases. The CDR3 has 16 residues. CDR1 and CDR2 from the germline V gene are SGDLS and YYNGEE. V was clipped by 3 bases and J by 3 bases; unmatched bases: 7.

This clonotype appeared many times. The chain combines TRBV3-1 with TRBJ1-5; unclear D gene. The ends were cut back, 8 bases at V and 3 bases at J, with 14 bases in the middle. CDR1 and CDR2 (germline): LGHDT, YNNKEL (reference sequence). This CDR3 is 14 amino acids long. The CDR3 region has the DNA TGTGCCAGCCGCTCGAGCAGCGACAATCAGCCCCAGCATTTT. Residues: CASRSSSDNQPQHF.

This clonotype was observed at least ten times. The chain is built from TRBV18 and TRBJ2-7; no clear D gene. The CDR3 runs to 13 residues. CDR1 and CDR2 (germline): KGHSH, LQKENI. The V end was cut by 3 bases, the J end by 4 bases, with 10 bases between. This CDR3 is CASSPNKGYEQYF. The DNA of the CDR3 is TGTGCCAGCTCACCTAACAAGGGTTACGAGCAGTACTTC.

The chain employs TRBV7-9 and TRBJ2-1, with 7 bases fitting TRBD2. V shed 1 base and J 5 bases; nucleotides not matched to a gene: 8. Germline values: CDR1 SEHNR, CDR2 FQNEAQ (reference sequence). There are 16 residues in the CDR3. CDR3 DNA: TGTGCCAGCAGCTTAGTTCGGTCTAGCGGCAACAATGAGCAGTTCTTC. Its protein product is CASSLVRSSGNNEQFF.

The V call is TRBV6-5, the J call TRBJ1-6; D is unresolved. Germline CDR1 is MNHEY and CDR2 is SVGAGI. V was clipped by 5 bases and J by 0 bases, with 20 bases between them. The CDR3 is 19 residues long. This CDR3 is CASSHTGPEISSYNSPLHF. Written as DNA, the CDR3 is TGTGCCAGCAGTCACACCGGGCCAGAGATAAGCTCCTATAATTCACCCCTCCACTTT.

This clonotype appeared a few times. This chain joins TRBV30 and TRBJ2-4, with D perhaps matching TRBD2 (6 bases). Trimming took 5 bases from V and 8 from J, leaving 16 bases between them. Germline values: CDR1 GTSNPN, CDR2 SVGIG (reference sequence). This CDR3 comprises 13 residues. The CDR3 is CAWGTSSGDIQYF. The CDR3 DNA reads TGTGCCTGGGGTACATCTTCGGGGGACATTCAGTACTTC.

In its sample, this clonotype was seen once. This sequence joins TRBV11-2 and TRBJ2-7, with 9 bases aligning to TRBD1. Losses at the gene ends were 2 bases for V and 3 bases for J; bases not matched to a gene: 5. The germline V gene encodes CDR1 SGHAT and CDR2 FQNNGV. The CDR3 sequence is 15 residues long. The CDR3 bases are TGTGCCAGCAGCTTATTTGGGACAGGGAACTACGAGCAGTACTTC. Protein product: CASSLFGTGNYEQYF.

The rearrangement uses TRBV20-1 and TRBJ2-1; 8 bases align to TRBD2. CDR3 size: 13 residues. Germline V gives CDR1 DFQATT, CDR2 SNEGSKA (reference sequence). Trimming took 3 bases from V and 7 from J; bases not matched to a gene: 5. CDR3 sequence (DNA): TGCAGTGCTAGCGGGAGGGCGGATAATGAGCAGTTCTTC. Translating it yields CSASGRADNEQFF.

This clonotype was picked up a small number of times. This chain uses TRBV2 with TRBJ1-3; unclear D gene. The CDR3 totals 15 residues. V was shortened by 0 bases and J by 0 bases, with 6 bases between the two germline ends. Germline lookup yields CDR1 SNHLY and CDR2 FYNNEI. CDR3 DNA sequence: TGTGCCAGCAGTGAAGCCGGGAGCTCTGGAAACACCATATATTTT. It codes for CASSEAGSSGNTIYF. Based on the CDR3 plus reference TRBV2 and TRBJ1-3, the full variable domain is EPEVTQTPSHQVTQMGQEVILRCVPISNHLYFYWYRQILGQKVEFLVSFYNNEISEKSEIFDDQFSVERPDGSNFTLKIRSTKLEDSAMYFCASSEAGSSGNTIYFGEGSWLTVV.

Details on this clonotype: This may stem from a read error, because a much larger clone lies one nucleotide away. The rearrangement joins TRBV24-1 to TRBJ2-2; TRBD1 is a possible D gene (5 bases). The CDR3 loop spans 14 amino acids. CDR1 and CDR2 (germline): KGHDR, SFDVKD. Trimming stripped 3 bases from V and 1 base from J, with 5 bases between. The CDR3 loop reads CATSDDRNTGELFF. Written as DNA, the CDR3 is TGTGCCACCAGTGATGACAGGAACACCGGGGAGCTGTTTTTT.

This clonotype was detected many times. The chain couples TRBV12-3 or TRBV12-4 to TRBJ2-3; 9 nucleotides align to TRBD2. CDR3 length equals 15 residues. Unmatched junction bases numbered 7, after V lost 7 bases and J lost 2 bases. CDR3 loop: CASIRSGGTTDTQYF. The DNA of the CDR3 is TGTGCCAGCATACGCAGCGGGGGGACCACAGATACGCAGTATTTT.

This chain links TRBV5-5 with TRBJ2-3, with TRBD2 matching over 9 bases. Per the germline V gene, CDR1 is SGHKS and CDR2 is YYEKEE (reference sequence). J gave up 2 bases and V 0 bases, and 10 bases lay outside the gene matches. This CDR3 is 18 amino acids long. The CDR3 DNA follows: TGTGCCAGCAGCTTGGTTCGCGGGGCTAGCGGGACCACAGATACGCAGTATTTT. It is translated as CASSLVRGASGTTDTQYF.

This clonotype was seen a few times. This rearrangement joins TRBV5-6 to TRBJ2-1; D call uncertain. Trimming left V 0 bases short and J 5 bases short, with 15 bases between. CDR3 length: 16 amino acids. Germline loops: CDR1 SGHDT, CDR2 YYEEEE. CDR3 residues: CASSLAPPGYNNEQFF. The CDR3 region has the DNA TGTGCCAGCAGCTTGGCCCCCCCGGGTTATAACAATGAGCAGTTCTTC.

This clonotype was found many times. The genes are TRBV13 and TRBJ2-1; D possibly corresponds to TRBD2 (5 bases). Germline V gene sequence: CDR1 PRHDT, CDR2 FYEKMQ (reference sequence). Trimming removed 6 bases at V and 4 bases at J, with 13 bases between. This CDR3 is built from 14 residues. CDR3 sequence: CASSPRADYNEQFF. The DNA for the CDR3 is TGTGCCAGCAGTCCCCGAGCGGATTACAATGAGCAGTTCTTC.

This clonotype has a handful of counts. This rearrangement joins TRBV7-9 to TRBJ2-1; 8 nucleotides align to TRBD2. V gave up 6 bases and J gave up 0 bases; unmatched junction bases: 4. The CDR3 spans 15 residues. Germline V gene data show CDR1 as SEHNR and CDR2 as FQNEAQ (reference sequence). CDR3 protein: CASRPLADSYNEQFF. CDR3 nucleotide sequence: TGTGCCAGCAGGCCACTAGCGGACTCCTACAATGAGCAGTTCTTC.

This clonotype has at least ten counts. The chain links TRBV20-1 to TRBJ2-5, with 8 bases lining up with TRBD2. Germline lookup yields CDR1 DFQATT and CDR2 SNEGSKA (reference sequence). The CDR3 totals 15 residues. V was clipped by 0 bases and J by 5 bases; unmatched bases: 8. CDR3 DNA sequence: TGCAGTGCTAGAGAACTAGCGGCACTAAGTGAGACCCAGTACTTC. This gives the protein CSARELAALSETQYF.

Only a few counts were recorded for this clonotype. V and J are TRBV25-1 and TRBJ2-1; the match to TRBD2 covers 13 bases. The CDR3 length is 13 residues. The germline CDR1 and CDR2 sequences are MGHDK and SYGVNS. V trimming: 4 bases; J trimming: 9 bases; junction bases outside the gene matches: 0. The DNA of the CDR3 is TGTGCCAGCAGTGGGACTAGCGGGAGTGAGCAGTTCTTC. Translation gives CASSGTSGSEQFF. The full variable domain, completed using reference TRBV25-1 and TRBJ2-1, is EADIYQTPRYLVIGTGKKITLECSQTMGHDKMYWYQQDPGMELHLIHYSYGVNSTEKGDLSSESTVSRIRTEHFPLTLESARPSHTSQYLCASSGTSGSEQFFGPGTRLTVL.

V usage is TRBV5-6 and J usage is TRBJ2-1, with 9 bases lining up with TRBD2. Germline-derived CDR1 and CDR2 are SGHDT and YYEEEE. V shed 0 bases, J shed 5 bases, and the junction held 6 bases outside the gene matches. The CDR3 sequence is 16 residues long. CDR3 amino acids: CASSLAASGNHNEQFF. The CDR3, as DNA: TGTGCCAGCAGCTTGGCCGCTAGCGGGAATCACAATGAGCAGTTCTTC.

J is TRBJ1-6 and V is TRBV5-1; D unresolved. Trimming removed 0 bases at V and 5 bases at J, with 9 bases between. CDR3 length equals 15 residues. Per the germline V gene, CDR1 is SGHRS and CDR2 is YFSETQ. The CDR3 sequence is CASSLAGENNSPLHF. CDR3 coding DNA: TGCGCCAGCAGCTTGGCCGGGGAGAATAATTCACCCCTCCACTTT.

The CDR3 DNA reads as TGTGCCAGCAGTGAGGAGGGGGGGGGAGGCGGACAGCCCCAGCATTTT. Protein sequence: CASSEEGGGGGQPQHF. This sequence joins TRBV2 and TRBJ1-5; TRBD1 is a possible D gene (6 bases). V was shortened by 3 bases and J by 7 bases, with 19 bases between the two germline ends. The CDR3 is 16 residues long. Germline-derived CDR1 and CDR2 are SNHLY and FYNNEI.